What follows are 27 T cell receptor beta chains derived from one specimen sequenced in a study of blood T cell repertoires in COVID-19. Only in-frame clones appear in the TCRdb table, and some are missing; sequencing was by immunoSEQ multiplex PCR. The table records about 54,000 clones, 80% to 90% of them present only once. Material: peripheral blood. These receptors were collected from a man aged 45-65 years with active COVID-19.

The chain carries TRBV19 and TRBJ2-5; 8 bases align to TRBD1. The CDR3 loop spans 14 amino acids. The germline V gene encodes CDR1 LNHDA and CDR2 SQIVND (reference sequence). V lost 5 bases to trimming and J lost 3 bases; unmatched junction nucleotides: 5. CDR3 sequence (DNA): TGTGCCAGTAGTTTCCGGGACAGGAAAGAGACCCAGTACTTC. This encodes CASSFRDRKETQYF.

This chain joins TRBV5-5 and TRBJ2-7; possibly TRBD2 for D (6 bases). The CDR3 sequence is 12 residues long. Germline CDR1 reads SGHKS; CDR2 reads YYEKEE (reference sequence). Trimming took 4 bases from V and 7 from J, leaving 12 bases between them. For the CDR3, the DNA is TGTGCCAGCAGCATTACAGGAGGGGAGCAGTACTTC. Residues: CASSITGGEQYF. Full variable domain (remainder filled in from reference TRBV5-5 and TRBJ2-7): DAGVTQSPTHLIKTRGQQVTLRCSPISGHKSVSWYQQVLGQGPQFIFQYYEKEERGRGNFPDRFSARQFPNYSSELNVNALLLGDSALYLCASSITGGEQYFGPGTRLTVT.

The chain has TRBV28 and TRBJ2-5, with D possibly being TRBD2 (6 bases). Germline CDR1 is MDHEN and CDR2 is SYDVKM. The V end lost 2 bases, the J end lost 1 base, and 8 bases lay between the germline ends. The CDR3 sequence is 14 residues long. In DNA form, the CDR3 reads TGTGCCAGCAGTTTAGGCGGGGTCCAAGAGACCCAGTACTTC. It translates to CASSLGGVQETQYF.

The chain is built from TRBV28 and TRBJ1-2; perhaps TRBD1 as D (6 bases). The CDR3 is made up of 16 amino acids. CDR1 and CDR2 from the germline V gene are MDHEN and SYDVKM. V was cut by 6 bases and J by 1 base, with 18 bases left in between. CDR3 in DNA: TGTGCCAGCAGCCCTTGGGACACCCTTTTTAACTATGGCTACACCTTC. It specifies CASSPWDTLFNYGYTF.

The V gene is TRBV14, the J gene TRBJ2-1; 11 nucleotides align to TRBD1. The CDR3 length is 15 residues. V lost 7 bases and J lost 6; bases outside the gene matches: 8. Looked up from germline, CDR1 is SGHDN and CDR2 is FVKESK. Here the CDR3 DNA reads TGTGCCAGCATGGGACAGGGGGTTGGGCGCAATGAGCAGTTCTTC. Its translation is CASMGQGVGRNEQFF.

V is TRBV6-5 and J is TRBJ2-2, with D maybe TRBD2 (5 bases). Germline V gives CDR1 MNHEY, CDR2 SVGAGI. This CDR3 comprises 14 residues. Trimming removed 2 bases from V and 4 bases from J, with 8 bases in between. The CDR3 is CASSYAGGTGELFF. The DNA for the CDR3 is TGTGCCAGCAGTTACGCAGGAGGCACCGGGGAGCTGTTTTTT.

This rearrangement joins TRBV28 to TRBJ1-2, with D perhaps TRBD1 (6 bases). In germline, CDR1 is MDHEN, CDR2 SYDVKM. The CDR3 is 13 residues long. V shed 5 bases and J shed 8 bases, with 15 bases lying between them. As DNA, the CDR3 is TGTGCCAGCAGTCGGGACAAAAGGTTGGGCTACACCTTC. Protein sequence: CASSRDKRLGYTF.

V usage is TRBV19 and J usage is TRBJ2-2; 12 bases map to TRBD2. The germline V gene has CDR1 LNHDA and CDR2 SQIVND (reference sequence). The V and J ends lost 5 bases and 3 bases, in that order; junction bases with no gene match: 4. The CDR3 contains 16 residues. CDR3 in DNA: TGTGCCAGTAGTGGTAGACTAGCGGGGGACACCGGGGAGCTGTTTTTT. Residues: CASSGRLAGDTGELFF.

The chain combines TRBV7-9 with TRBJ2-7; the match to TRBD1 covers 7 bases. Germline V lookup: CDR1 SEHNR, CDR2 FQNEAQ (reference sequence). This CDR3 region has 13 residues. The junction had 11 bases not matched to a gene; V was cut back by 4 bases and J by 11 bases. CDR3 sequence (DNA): TGTGCCAGCAGCTCGGGACAGTCTACGAGGGAGTACTTC. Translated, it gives CASSSGQSTREYF.

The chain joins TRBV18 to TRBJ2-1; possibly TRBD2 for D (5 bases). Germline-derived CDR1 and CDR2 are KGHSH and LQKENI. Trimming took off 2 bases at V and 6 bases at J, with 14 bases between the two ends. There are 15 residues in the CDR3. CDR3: CASSPTLSVVNEQFF. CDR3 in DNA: TGTGCCAGCTCACCAACCCTTAGCGTTGTCAATGAGCAGTTCTTC.

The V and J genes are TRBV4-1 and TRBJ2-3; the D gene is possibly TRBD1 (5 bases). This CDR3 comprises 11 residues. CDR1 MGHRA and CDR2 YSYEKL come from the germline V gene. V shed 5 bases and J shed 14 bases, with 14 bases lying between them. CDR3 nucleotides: TGCGCCAGCAGCGGGGCCTGGGCGCTGTATTTT. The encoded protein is CASSGAWALYF.

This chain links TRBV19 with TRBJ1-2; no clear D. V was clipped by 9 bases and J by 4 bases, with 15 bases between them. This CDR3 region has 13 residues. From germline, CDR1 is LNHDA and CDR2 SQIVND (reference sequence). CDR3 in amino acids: CARRRGQSYGYTF. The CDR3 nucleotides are TGTGCCAGACGCCGCGGGCAGAGCTATGGCTACACCTTC.

CDR3 region: CASSHGTGGGSYNEQFF. The CDR3 bases are TGTGCCAGCAGCCACGGGACAGGGGGCGGATCCTACAATGAGCAGTTCTTC. The chain has TRBV5-8 and TRBJ2-1; TRBD1 matches 12 bases. Unmatched junction bases numbered 6, after V lost 4 bases and J lost 1 base. Germline V gene data show CDR1 as SGHTS and CDR2 as YDEGEE. The CDR3 length is 17 residues.

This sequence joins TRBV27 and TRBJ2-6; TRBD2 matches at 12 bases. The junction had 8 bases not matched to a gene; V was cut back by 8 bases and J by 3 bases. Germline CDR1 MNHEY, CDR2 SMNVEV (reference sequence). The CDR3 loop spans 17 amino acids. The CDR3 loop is CASGGLAGLGGANVLTF. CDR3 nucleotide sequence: TGTGCCAGCGGAGGACTAGCGGGGTTGGGTGGGGCCAACGTCCTGACTTTC.

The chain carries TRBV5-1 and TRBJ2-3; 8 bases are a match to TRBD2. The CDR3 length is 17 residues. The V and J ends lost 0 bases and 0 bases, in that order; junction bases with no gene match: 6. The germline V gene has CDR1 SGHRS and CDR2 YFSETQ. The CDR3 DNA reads TGCGCCAGCAGCTTGGGGATAGCGGGGCTTAGCACAGATACGCAGTATTTT. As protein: CASSLGIAGLSTDTQYF.

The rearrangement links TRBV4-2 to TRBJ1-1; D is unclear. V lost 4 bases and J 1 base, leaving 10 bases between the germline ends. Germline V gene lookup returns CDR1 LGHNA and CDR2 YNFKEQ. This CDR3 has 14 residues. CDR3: CASSPPEGNTEAFF. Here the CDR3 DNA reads TGTGCCAGCAGCCCACCCGAGGGGAACACTGAAGCTTTCTTT.

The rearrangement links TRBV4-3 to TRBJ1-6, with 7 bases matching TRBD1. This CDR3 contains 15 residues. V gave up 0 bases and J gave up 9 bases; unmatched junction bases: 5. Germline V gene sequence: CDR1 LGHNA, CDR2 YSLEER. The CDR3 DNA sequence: TGCGCCAGCAGCCAAGACGGGAACAGGGGTTCACCCCTCCACTTT. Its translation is CASSQDGNRGSPLHF.

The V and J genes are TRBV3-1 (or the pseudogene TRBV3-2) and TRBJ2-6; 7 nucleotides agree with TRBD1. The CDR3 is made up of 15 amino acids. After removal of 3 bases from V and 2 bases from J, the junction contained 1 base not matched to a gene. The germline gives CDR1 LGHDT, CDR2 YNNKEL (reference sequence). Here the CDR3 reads CASSHTGAGANVLTF. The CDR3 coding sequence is TGTGCCAGCAGCCATACAGGGGCTGGGGCCAACGTCCTGACTTTC.

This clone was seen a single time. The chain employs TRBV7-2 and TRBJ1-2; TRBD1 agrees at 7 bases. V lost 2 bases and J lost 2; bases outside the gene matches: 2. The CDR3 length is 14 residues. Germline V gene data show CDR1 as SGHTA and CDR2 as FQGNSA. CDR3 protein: CASSLTGVNYGYTF. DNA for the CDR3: TGTGCCAGCAGCTTAACAGGGGTAAACTATGGCTACACCTTC.

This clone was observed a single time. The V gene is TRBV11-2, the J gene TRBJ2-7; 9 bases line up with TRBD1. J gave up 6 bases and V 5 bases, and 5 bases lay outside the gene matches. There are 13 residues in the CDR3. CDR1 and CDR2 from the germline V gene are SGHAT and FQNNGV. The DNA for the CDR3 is TGTGCCAGCAGCCCGGACAGGGGAGGCGAGCAGTACTTC. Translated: CASSPDRGGEQYF. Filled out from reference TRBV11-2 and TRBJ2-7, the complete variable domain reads EAGVAQSPRYKIIEKRQSVAFWCNPISGHATLYWYQQILGQGPKLLIQFQNNGVVDDSQLPKDRFSAERLKGVDSTLKIQPAKLEDSAVYLCASSPDRGGEQYFGPGTRLTVT.

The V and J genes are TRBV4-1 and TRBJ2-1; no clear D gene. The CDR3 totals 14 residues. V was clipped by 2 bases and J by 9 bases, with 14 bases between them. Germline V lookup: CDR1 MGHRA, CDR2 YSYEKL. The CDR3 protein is CASSQRHRSPEQFF. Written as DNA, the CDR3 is TGCGCCAGCAGCCAAAGGCATCGGAGCCCTGAGCAGTTCTTC.

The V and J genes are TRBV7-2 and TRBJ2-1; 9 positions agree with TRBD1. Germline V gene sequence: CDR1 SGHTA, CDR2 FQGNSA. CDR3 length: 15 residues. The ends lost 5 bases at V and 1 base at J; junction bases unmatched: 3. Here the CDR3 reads CASSKGQGSYNEQFF. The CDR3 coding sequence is TGTGCCAGCAGCAAAGGACAGGGGTCCTACAATGAGCAGTTCTTC. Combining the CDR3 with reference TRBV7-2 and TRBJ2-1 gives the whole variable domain GAGVSQSPSNKVTEKGKDVELRCDPISGHTALYWYRQSLGQGLEFLIYFQGNSAPDKSGLPSDRFSAERTGGSVSTLTIQRTQQEDSAVYLCASSKGQGSYNEQFFGPGTRLTVL.

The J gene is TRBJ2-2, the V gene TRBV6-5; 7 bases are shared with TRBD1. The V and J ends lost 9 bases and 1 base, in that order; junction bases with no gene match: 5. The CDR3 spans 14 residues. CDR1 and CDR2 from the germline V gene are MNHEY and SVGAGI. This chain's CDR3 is CASSGQQNTGELFF. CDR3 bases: TGTGCCAGTTCGGGACAGCAGAACACCGGGGAGCTGTTTTTT.

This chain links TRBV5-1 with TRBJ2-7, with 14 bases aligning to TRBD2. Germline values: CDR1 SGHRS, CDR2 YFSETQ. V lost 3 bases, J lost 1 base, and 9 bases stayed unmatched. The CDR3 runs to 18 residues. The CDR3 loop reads CASSWGRGLAGASYEQYF. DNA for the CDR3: TGCGCCAGCAGCTGGGGCAGGGGACTAGCGGGAGCTTCCTACGAGCAGTACTTC. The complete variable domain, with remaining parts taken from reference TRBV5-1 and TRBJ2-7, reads KAGVTQTPRYLIKTRGQQVTLSCSPISGHRSVSWYQQTPGQGLQFLFEYFSETQRNKGNFPGRFSGRQFSNSRSEMNVSTLELGDSALYLCASSWGRGLAGASYEQYFGPGTRLTVT.

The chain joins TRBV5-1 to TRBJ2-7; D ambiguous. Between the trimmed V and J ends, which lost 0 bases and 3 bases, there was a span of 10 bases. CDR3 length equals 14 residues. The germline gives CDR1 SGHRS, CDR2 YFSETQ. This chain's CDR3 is CASSLAPRLYEQYF. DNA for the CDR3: TGCGCCAGCAGCTTGGCCCCCAGACTCTACGAGCAGTACTTC.

In nucleotides, the CDR3 is TGTGCCAGCAGCGTAGCGGGAGGGCTTGGTGAGCAGTTCTTC. As protein: CASSVAGGLGEQFF. V usage is TRBV9 and J usage is TRBJ2-1, with 8 bases aligning to TRBD2. The CDR3 covers 14 residues. V shed 0 bases and J 9 bases; nucleotides not matched to a gene: 5. CDR1 is SGDLS and CDR2 is YYNGEE in the germline V gene.

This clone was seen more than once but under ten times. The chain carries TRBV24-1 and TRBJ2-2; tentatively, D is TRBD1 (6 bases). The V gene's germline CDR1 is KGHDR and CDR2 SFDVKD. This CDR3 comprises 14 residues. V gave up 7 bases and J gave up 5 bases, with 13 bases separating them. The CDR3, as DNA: TGTGCCACCAGATCTTTGGGGGCAACCGGGGAGCTGTTTTTT. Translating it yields CATRSLGATGELFF.